This note documents a single T cell receptor (beta chain) sequence. The V end was cut by 7 bases, the J end by 7 bases, with 16 bases between. This CDR3 has 13 amino acids. Germline V gene sequence: CDR1 SNHLY, CDR2 FYNNEI. The source of the sample is a study of blood T cell repertoires in COVID-19. Per the original methods: Reference gene primer amplification yielded estimated nucleated cell counts. The repertoire was sequenced with immunoSEQ multiplex PCR; TCRdb's copy has only in-frame clones and lacks some. V and J calls plus clone size are reproduced from that table; the DNA served to infer D and trimming. The sample yields about 350,000 clones, 88% seen once.

The chain recombines TRBV2 with TRBJ1-1, with D unresolved. The clonotype was recovered from a woman aged 30 to 39 who had been exposed to COVID-19. What was sequenced was PBMCs or T cells enriched from blood (not recorded which). The CDR3 region is CASKVSHADEAFF. In DNA form, the CDR3 reads TGTGCCAGCAAAGTGTCGCATGCGGATGAAGCTTTCTTT.